This T cell receptor (beta chain) is drawn from a study of blood T cell repertoires in COVID-19. The table came from immunoSEQ multiplex PCR; TCRdb's copy has only in-frame clones and leaves some out. Altogether roughly 150,000 clones are present, roughly 80% being singletons, with the ten largest covering approximately 6%. Germline CDR1 SGHRS, CDR2 YFSETQ. The V segment lost 0 bases and the J segment 10 bases; nucleotides outside the gene matches: 4. This CDR3 is built from 14 residues. What was sequenced was PBMCs or T cells enriched from blood (not recorded which). This chain connects TRBV5-1 to TRBJ1-6; TRBD1 aligns across 7 bases. This clonotype was sampled from a woman aged 45-59 years who had recovered from COVID-19. The CDR3 sequence: CASSLGDSDSPLHF. The CDR3 DNA follows: TGCGCCAGCAGCTTGGGGGACAGTGACTCACCCCTCCACTTT.